This T cell receptor beta chain was captured in a study of early T cells in non-severe SARS-CoV-2 infection. Individual cDNA molecules received unique molecular identifiers during library preparation. TCRdb passed the 5' RACE reads through MiXCR, listing each CDR3 protein once. The sample shows fewer than 55,000 distinct CDR3 sequences, around 7.8% of them seen only once. Study observations and caveats: VDJdb-based matching was biased toward anti-spike CD8 responses and missed private and CD4 specificities.

This clonotype occurred many times. Its antigen is currently unknown. The germline V gene encodes CDR1 MNHEY and CDR2 SVGAGI. V lost 6 bases to trimming and J lost 0 bases; unmatched junction nucleotides: 11. CDR3 length equals 17 residues. The specimen sequenced was whole blood. V usage is TRBV6-5 and J usage is TRBJ2-1; TRBD2 matches 7 bases. This receptor was taken from an adult who was a healthcare worker with PCR-confirmed SARS-CoV-2 infection or an uninfected control (not recorded which). The CDR3: CASRGWGGFSSYNEQFF. The CDR3 DNA is TGTGCCAGCAGAGGATGGGGGGGGTTTAGCTCCTACAATGAGCAGTTCTTC.